Below, 15 T cell receptor beta chains from the same sample are listed, as sequenced in a study of OX40 agonist ivuxolimab in advanced cancers. The protocol used for the library was the immunoSEQ multiplex PCR assay. TCRdb holds this immuneACCESS table with in-frame rearrangements only. Some clones are missing; in checked studies, unresolved V genes explain under half, and the rest has no known cause. The sample records tens of thousands of clones, over 75% of which are singletons. The top ten clonotypes cover around 4.3% of the sample. The specimen was CD4+ or CD8+ T cells sorted from blood, collected in a trial of the OX40 agonist ivuxolimab. The receptors stem from an adult with an advanced solid tumor such as melanoma, head and neck, liver or kidney cancer.

This chain uses TRBV5-1 with TRBJ2-7; TRBD1 agrees at 9 bases. V dropped 4 bases and J dropped 2; count of bases not matched to a gene: 4. The CDR3 runs 14 residues. Germline CDR1 is SGHRS and CDR2 is YFSETQ. As DNA, the CDR3 is TGCGCCAGCAGCCAGGGACAGGGCCCCTACGAGCAGTACTTC. Its protein is CASSQGQGPYEQYF.

The chain joins TRBV19 to TRBJ2-7, with 9 bases identical to TRBD1. The CDR3 has 16 amino acids. Per germline, CDR1 LNHDA and CDR2 SQIVND (reference sequence). The V gene end was trimmed by 1 base and the J gene end by 2 bases; junction bases not matched to a gene: 6. CDR3 DNA: TGTGCCAGTAGTATAGGAGTTCGGACAGGGGCCTACGAGCAGTACTTC. This codes for CASSIGVRTGAYEQYF.

This clone ranks as medium-sized. The V call is TRBV27, the J call TRBJ1-2; tentatively, D is TRBD1 (6 bases). Germline CDR1 is MNHEY and CDR2 is SMNVEV (reference sequence). The CDR3 has 17 amino acids. Trimming removed 5 bases from V and 1 base from J, with 20 bases in between. The CDR3 sequence: CASSHLLMAGDNYGYTF. CDR3 DNA sequence: TGTGCCAGCAGTCACCTTCTGATGGCAGGGGATAACTATGGCTACACCTTC.

V usage is TRBV7-3 and J usage is TRBJ1-1, with D possibly being TRBD1 (6 bases). With 1 base removed from V and 7 bases from J, the gap between germline ends came to 13 bases. The CDR3 has 14 amino acids. Looked up from germline, CDR1 is SGHTA and CDR2 is FQGTGA. This CDR3 reads CASSLNEQGSEAFF. The CDR3 coding sequence is TGTGCCAGCAGCTTAAACGAACAGGGAAGTGAAGCTTTCTTT. Together with reference TRBV7-3 and TRBJ1-1, the CDR3 gives the full variable domain: GAGVSQTPSNKVTEKGKYVELRCDPISGHTALYWYRQSLGQGPEFLIYFQGTGAADDSGLPNDRFFAVRPEGSVSTLKIQRTERGDSAVYLCASSLNEQGSEAFFGQGTRLTVV.

The chain joins TRBV7-6 to TRBJ2-1; 10 bases match TRBD2. The CDR3 covers 16 residues. V shed 5 bases, J shed 6 bases, and the junction held 10 bases outside the gene matches. Germline V CDR1 and CDR2: SGHVS, FNYEAQ. CDR3 bases: TGTGCCAGCAGCCAATCCCGGCTAGCGGGAGCCAATGAGCAGTTCTTC. Protein sequence: CASSQSRLAGANEQFF.

The chain employs TRBV6-6 and TRBJ2-1; 13 bases are shared with TRBD2. The CDR3 totals 16 residues. Germline V CDR1 and CDR2: MNHNY, SVGAGI (reference sequence). Trimming at V came to 4 bases and at J to 7 bases, leaving 7 bases not matched to a gene. This CDR3 reads CASSSPGLAGINEQFF. The CDR3 DNA is TGTGCCAGCAGTTCCCCGGGACTAGCGGGAATAAATGAGCAGTTCTTC.

This chain uses TRBV18 with TRBJ1-1; D is undetermined. This CDR3 contains 12 residues. Trimming took off 3 bases at V and 4 bases at J, with 6 bases between the two ends. Germline CDR1 reads KGHSH; CDR2 reads LQKENI. This CDR3 reads CASSPGPTEAFF. The CDR3 nucleotides read TGTGCCAGCTCACCTGGACCCACTGAAGCTTTCTTT. The variable domain in full, completed from reference TRBV18 and TRBJ1-1, reads NAGVMQNPRHLVRRRGQEARLRCSPMKGHSHVYWYRQLPEEGLKFMVYLQKENIIDESGMPKERFSAEFPKEGPSILRIQQVVRGDSAAYFCASSPGPTEAFFGQGTRLTVV.

The V and J genes are TRBV19 and TRBJ1-5, with D possibly matching TRBD1 (5 bases). Germline V gene sequence: CDR1 LNHDA, CDR2 SQIVND (reference sequence). This CDR3 is 14 amino acids long. Deletions cut 5 bases from V and 7 bases from J, with 15 bases between. The CDR3 DNA sequence: TGTGCCAGTAGTGTTACAGGTAGGGGACAGCCCCAGCATTTT. Translating it yields CASSVTGRGQPQHF.

This clone showed up just a few times. The J gene is TRBJ2-2, the V gene TRBV6-1, with a tentative D call TRBD2 (5 bases). V gave up 7 bases and J gave up 1 base, with 7 bases separating them. CDR3 length equals 13 residues. Germline V gives CDR1 MNHNS, CDR2 SASEGT. CDR3: CASTRENTGELFF. CDR3 in DNA: TGTGCCAGCACCCGGGAGAACACCGGGGAGCTGTTTTTT.

The chain links TRBV18 to TRBJ2-7; 14 nucleotides align to TRBD2. V trimming: 6 bases; J trimming: 4 bases; junction bases outside the gene matches: 17. Germline V gene sequence: CDR1 KGHSH, CDR2 LQKENI. The CDR3 has 19 residues. CDR3 loop: CASSFLGTSGRLKRYEQYF. The CDR3 DNA reads TGTGCCAGCTCTTTTCTTGGGACTAGCGGGAGATTGAAGCGGTACGAGCAGTACTTC.

The chain has TRBV19 and TRBJ2-1; 7 bases are shared with TRBD1. V lost 3 bases, J lost 4 bases, and 6 bases stayed unmatched. The CDR3 extends over 15 amino acids. Germline lookup yields CDR1 LNHDA and CDR2 SQIVND (reference sequence). CDR3 sequence reads: CASSMWDRHYNEQFF. In DNA, the CDR3 is TGTGCCAGTAGTATGTGGGACAGACATTACAATGAGCAGTTCTTC.

This clone was seen a handful of times. The V and J genes are TRBV7-2 and TRBJ1-1; D is uncertain. This CDR3 has 13 amino acids. In germline, CDR1 is SGHTA, CDR2 FQGNSA. V lost 5 bases, J lost 8 bases, and 15 bases lay in between. The DNA of the CDR3 is TGTGCCAGCAGCATGTATGGACGGGCAGAAGCTTTCTTT. Protein product: CASSMYGRAEAFF.

J is TRBJ2-6 and V is TRBV5-1; D is undetermined. The CDR3 is made up of 15 amino acids. Looked up from germline, CDR1 is SGHRS and CDR2 is YFSETQ. The V end was cut by 0 bases, the J end by 1 base, with 5 bases between. CDR3 residues: CASSLDQSGANVLTF. The CDR3 DNA sequence: TGCGCCAGCAGCTTGGATCAATCTGGGGCCAACGTCCTGACTTTC.

The rearrangement joins TRBV5-4 to TRBJ1-2, with TRBD1 matching 9 bases. Germline V gene sequence: CDR1 SGHNT, CDR2 YYREEE (reference sequence). The CDR3 has 15 amino acids. Unmatched junction bases numbered 6, after V lost 4 bases and J lost 2 bases. CDR3 in amino acids: CASSHGQGTNYGYTF. CDR3 coding DNA: TGTGCCAGCAGCCACGGACAGGGGACAAACTATGGCTACACCTTC.

V usage is TRBV2 and J usage is TRBJ1-1; D is undetermined. The CDR3 is 11 residues long. V lost 6 bases to trimming and J lost 7 bases, with 9 bases between them. Germline V lookup: CDR1 SNHLY, CDR2 FYNNEI. CDR3 sequence: CASSPVSEAFF. The CDR3 region has the DNA TGTGCCAGCAGCCCCGTGAGTGAAGCTTTCTTT.